Presented here are 32 T cell receptor beta chains from one specimen sequenced in a study of T cell repertoires in cytomegalovirus infection. The antigens of these receptors remain unknown. TCRdb processed the reads anew with MiXCR; each CDR3 protein has one entry. The table has about 310,000 distinct CDR3 sequences, more than 20% seen once. The sequencing used cultured PBMCs, collected from culture after CMV antigen stimulation. Receptor source: a human donor in good health (CMV status not recorded). Some clones in this sample may be carry-over from other donors' samples.

This clonotype was seen a few times. This chain connects TRBV5-6 to TRBJ2-1; 8 nucleotides match TRBD2. From germline, CDR1 is SGHDT and CDR2 YYEEEE. V lost 0 bases to trimming and J lost 7 bases; unmatched junction nucleotides: 12. The CDR3 length is 17 residues. The chain's CDR3 is CASSLVLAGGLHNEQFF. The CDR3 DNA reads TGTGCCAGCAGCTTGGTTTTGGCGGGAGGTCTTCATAATGAGCAGTTCTTC. Full variable domain (remainder filled in from reference TRBV5-6 and TRBJ2-1): DAGVTQSPTHLIKTRGQQVTLRCSPKSGHDTVSWYQQALGQGPQFIFQYYEEEERQRGNFPDRFSGHQFPNYSSELNVNALLLGDSALYLCASSLVLAGGLHNEQFFGPGTRLTVL.

The gene calls are TRBV7-6 and TRBJ2-1, with TRBD2 matching 9 bases. Germline lookup yields CDR1 SGHVS and CDR2 FNYEAQ. CDR3 size: 17 residues. Losses at the gene ends were 1 base for V and 5 bases for J; bases not matched to a gene: 9. The chain's CDR3 is CASSLVFGGRAHNEQFF. As DNA, the CDR3 is TGTGCCAGCAGCTTAGTATTTGGCGGGAGGGCCCACAATGAGCAGTTCTTC.

The rearrangement joins TRBV2 to TRBJ2-2, with a tentative D call TRBD2 (5 bases). The germline CDR1 and CDR2 sequences are SNHLY and FYNNEI. With 8 bases removed from V and 8 bases from J, the gap between germline ends came to 18 bases. CDR3 length equals 14 residues. The chain's CDR3 is CASPDPGKGGELFF. The CDR3 region has the DNA TGTGCCAGCCCAGATCCGGGGAAAGGTGGGGAGCTGTTTTTT.

This clonotype was seen a few times. The chain carries TRBV12-3 or TRBV12-4 and TRBJ2-7; D perhaps matches TRBD2 (6 bases). V was cut by 6 bases and J by 0 bases, with 18 bases left in between. CDR3 size: 16 residues. The CDR3 protein is CASSTGASVSSYEQYF. CDR3 coding DNA: TGTGCCAGCAGCACTGGCGCTAGCGTAAGCTCCTACGAGCAGTACTTC.

This clonotype was counted ten times or more. This rearrangement joins TRBV6-1 to TRBJ2-1; D might be TRBD2 (5 bases). The V gene lost 5 bases and the J gene lost 0 bases, with 8 bases spanning the gap. There are 14 residues in the CDR3. The germline CDR1 and CDR2 sequences are MNHNS and SASEGT. The CDR3 reads CASSYGSSYNEQFF. CDR3 coding DNA: TGTGCCAGCAGTTATGGGAGCTCCTACAATGAGCAGTTCTTC.

This chain joins TRBV28 and TRBJ2-5; D uncertain. Trimming stripped 6 bases from V and 5 bases from J, with 16 bases between. The germline CDR1 and CDR2 sequences are MDHEN and SYDVKM. The CDR3 sequence is 14 residues long. CDR3 amino acids: CASSRLQASETQYF. CDR3 in DNA: TGTGCCAGCAGCCGTCTTCAGGCGAGTGAGACCCAGTACTTC.

CDR3 nucleotide sequence: TGTGCCAGCAGAGCCGGGACAGGGGGCTCTGGCTACACCTTC. This translates into CASRAGTGGSGYTF. The genes are TRBV28 and TRBJ1-2; 12 positions agree with TRBD1. With 6 bases clipped from V and 7 bases from J, the junction kept 6 bases outside the gene matches. The length of the CDR3 is 14 residues. Germline V CDR1 and CDR2: MDHEN, SYDVKM.

This clonotype was seen at least ten times. The chain combines TRBV7-2 with TRBJ2-5, with 11 bases matching TRBD2. The V and J ends lost 5 bases and 4 bases, in that order; junction bases with no gene match: 6. The CDR3 sequence is 15 residues long. In germline, CDR1 is SGHTA, CDR2 FQGNSA. This CDR3 reads CASSRAGTSGETQYF. In nucleotides, the CDR3 is TGTGCCAGCAGCCGCGCCGGGACTAGCGGAGAGACCCAGTACTTC.

In its sample, this clonotype was seen a few times. The CDR3 DNA is TGTGCCAGCAGTTTCCACAGGGGGCCCGTAGTGGCAGATACGCAGTATTTT. Translating it yields CASSFHRGPVVADTQYF. The chain recombines TRBV27 with TRBJ2-3; 9 bases agree with TRBD1. Per germline, CDR1 MNHEY and CDR2 SMNVEV (reference sequence). J gave up 4 bases and V 3 bases, and 11 bases lay outside the gene matches. This CDR3 contains 17 residues.

This clonotype came up a few times. The chain combines TRBV7-2 with TRBJ2-1; D call uncertain. CDR1 is SGHTA and CDR2 is FQGNSA in the germline V gene. Trimming shortened V by 2 bases and J by 10 bases, and 15 bases separated the two germline ends. The CDR3 covers 14 residues. In DNA, the CDR3 is TGTGCCAGCAGCTTATGGATAGAATCAGTAGAGCAGTTCTTC. It is translated as CASSLWIESVEQFF.

The rearrangement uses TRBV24-1 and TRBJ2-1; 7 nucleotides match TRBD1. J gave up 7 bases and V 3 bases, and 8 bases lay outside the gene matches. CDR3 length: 15 residues. Looked up from germline, CDR1 is KGHDR and CDR2 is SFDVKD. The chain's CDR3 is CATSDNTGTVNEQFF. CDR3 nucleotides: TGTGCCACCAGTGATAATACCGGGACAGTTAATGAGCAGTTCTTC.

This clonotype was observed a few times. The chain carries TRBV25-1 and TRBJ1-1, with TRBD1 as a possible D gene (5 bases). The CDR3 extends over 12 amino acids. Germline CDR1 reads MGHDK; CDR2 reads SYGVNS. Trimming removed 3 bases from V and 11 bases from J, with 13 bases in between. CDR3 sequence: CASSDQGWGAFF. Written as DNA, the CDR3 is TGTGCCAGCAGTGATCAGGGTTGGGGGGCTTTCTTT.

The chain recombines TRBV29-1 with TRBJ2-1; 7 nucleotides agree with TRBD1. The CDR3 contains 10 residues. CDR1 and CDR2 from the germline V gene are SQVTM and ANQGSEA. Germline trimming cut 7 bases from V and 8 bases from J; bases unmatched to any gene: 2. Written as DNA, the CDR3 is TGCAGCGCTGGGACAGATGAGCAGTTCTTC. The encoded protein is CSAGTDEQFF.

In this sample, this clonotype turned up once. The chain carries TRBV28 and TRBJ2-1; D gene uncertain. The germline gives CDR1 MDHEN, CDR2 SYDVKM. Deletions cut 5 bases from V and 8 bases from J, with 13 bases between. CDR3 size: 13 residues. The DNA of the CDR3 is TGTGCCAGCAGTACCCCTGACCATGATGAGCAGTTCTTC. Amino acid sequence: CASSTPDHDEQFF.

The chain carries TRBV19 and TRBJ2-7; 9 nucleotides line up with TRBD2. V shed 6 bases, J shed 3 bases, and the junction held 6 bases outside the gene matches. The CDR3 totals 14 residues. Germline V gene data show CDR1 as LNHDA and CDR2 as SQIVND (reference sequence). The DNA for the CDR3 is TGTGCCAGTAGGCGGACTAGCGCAAACTACGAGCAGTACTTC. Its protein product is CASRRTSANYEQYF.

This clonotype was seen just once. The chain joins TRBV18 to TRBJ1-5; 7 positions agree with TRBD1. V lost 6 bases, J lost 4 bases, and 6 bases stayed unmatched. The CDR3 has 14 residues. Looked up from germline, CDR1 is KGHSH and CDR2 is LQKENI. In DNA, the CDR3 is TGTGCCAGCTCCTCGGACAGGCAAAATCAGCCCCAGCATTTT. Its protein is CASSSDRQNQPQHF.

The chain uses TRBV7-3 and TRBJ2-4; a weak D match, TRBD2 (5 bases). Looked up from germline, CDR1 is SGHTA and CDR2 is FQGTGA. This CDR3 has 13 amino acids. With 2 bases removed from V and 8 bases from J, the gap between germline ends came to 10 bases. CDR3 nucleotide sequence: TGTGCCAGCAGCTTATCGGGAAAGGACATTCAGTACTTC. Translation: CASSLSGKDIQYF.

A remark on this clonotype: This may stem from a read error, because a much larger clone lies one nucleotide away. In DNA form, the CDR3 reads TGTGCCAGCAGCTTAGTTGCGGAAGAGGCAGATACGCAGTATTTT. Encoded protein: CASSLVAEEADTQYF. The gene calls are TRBV7-2 and TRBJ2-3; no definite D call. The germline gives CDR1 SGHTA, CDR2 FQGNSA. Trimming pared 1 base from V and 4 bases from J, leaving 12 bases between. The CDR3 totals 15 residues.

The rearrangement links TRBV6-8 to TRBJ2-7; 8 nucleotides match TRBD1. CDR3 size: 13 residues. Looked up from germline, CDR1 is MNHGY and CDR2 is SAAAGT. V trimming: 6 bases; J trimming: 2 bases; junction bases outside the gene matches: 3. The CDR3 nucleotides are TGTGCCAGCAGACGGACAGGGACCTACGAGCAGTACGTC. It yields the protein CASRRTGTYEQYV.

This chain connects TRBV7-2 to TRBJ2-3; the match to TRBD2 covers 8 bases. The CDR3 consists of 16 residues. Germline assignment: CDR1 SGHTA and CDR2 FQGNSA. V shed 8 bases and J 4 bases; nucleotides not matched to a gene: 14. The CDR3 is CASGGAREGGPDTQYF. Here the CDR3 DNA reads TGTGCCAGCGGCGGGGCTCGGGAGGGTGGTCCAGATACGCAGTATTTT.

This clonotype was detected only a few times. CDR3 nucleotides: TGTGCCAGCAGCTTGGTTTCCGGGAGTGTCTACAATGAGCAGTTCTTC. Protein sequence: CASSLVSGSVYNEQFF. V and J are TRBV5-6 and TRBJ2-1; D perhaps matches TRBD2 (6 bases). Germline CDR1 SGHDT, CDR2 YYEEEE. Trimming stripped 0 bases from V and 3 bases from J, with 13 bases between. The CDR3 has 16 amino acids.

This chain joins TRBV28 and TRBJ2-3; 7 nucleotides agree with TRBD2. Germline trimming cut 5 bases from V and 0 bases from J; bases unmatched to any gene: 8. Looked up from germline, CDR1 is MDHEN and CDR2 is SYDVKM. There are 16 residues in the CDR3. CDR3 loop: CASSISKRESTDTQYF. DNA of the CDR3: TGTGCCAGCAGTATATCTAAGCGGGAAAGCACAGATACGCAGTATTTT.

V is TRBV12-3 or TRBV12-4 and J is TRBJ2-1; TRBD2 matches at 11 bases. This CDR3 has 20 residues. J was trimmed by 7 bases and V by 6 bases; bases with no gene match: 23. CDR3 sequence (DNA): TGTGCCAGCAGATTATACGTTCTGATACTAGCGGGAGATCTTGGGAATGAGCAGTTCTTC. Encoded protein: CASRLYVLILAGDLGNEQFF.

The chain recombines TRBV3-1 with TRBJ2-3; TRBD1 is a possible D gene (6 bases). This CDR3 is 12 amino acids long. Trimming took 3 bases from V and 6 from J, leaving 7 bases between them. CDR1 and CDR2 from the germline V gene are LGHDT and YNNKEL (reference sequence). This chain's CDR3 is CASSQGADTQYF. The CDR3 DNA sequence: TGTGCCAGCAGCCAGGGGGCGGATACGCAGTATTTT.

This clonotype was detected many times. The chain links TRBV27 to TRBJ2-5; D gene ambiguous. The CDR3 extends over 14 amino acids. V lost 5 bases, J lost 5 bases, and 15 bases lay in between. Germline CDR1 is MNHEY and CDR2 is SMNVEV (reference sequence). In DNA form, the CDR3 reads TGTGCCAGCAGTCGCAGATGGGTGGGTGAGACCCAGTACTTC. This sequence encodes CASSRRWVGETQYF.

This clonotype was counted many times. This chain uses TRBV7-2 with TRBJ2-1, with a possible D match to TRBD2 (5 bases). The germline V gene encodes CDR1 SGHTA and CDR2 FQGNSA. With 5 bases removed from V and 8 bases from J, the gap between germline ends came to 16 bases. The CDR3 has 14 amino acids. For the CDR3, the DNA is TGTGCCAGCAGCCAAACGAGGCGGGTCCATGAGCAGTTCTTC. This sequence encodes CASSQTRRVHEQFF.

The chain links TRBV20-1 to TRBJ1-2; a possible D gene is TRBD1 (5 bases). CDR1 and CDR2 from the germline V gene are DFQATT and SNEGSKA (reference sequence). The CDR3 consists of 15 residues. Between the trimmed V and J ends, which lost 1 base and 1 base, there was a span of 13 bases. The CDR3 region is CSARGRDRDNYGYTF. The CDR3, as DNA: TGCAGTGCTAGAGGAAGGGACCGAGATAACTATGGCTACACCTTC.

The gene calls are TRBV6-6 and TRBJ2-1; TRBD2 aligns across 7 bases. The germline gives CDR1 MNHNY, CDR2 SVGAGI (reference sequence). This CDR3 has 16 residues. V gave up 0 bases and J gave up 7 bases; unmatched junction bases: 9. The CDR3 reads CASSYSTGGSTNEQFF. CDR3 sequence (DNA): TGTGCCAGCAGTTACTCAACGGGGGGATCAACTAATGAGCAGTTCTTC.

The chain joins TRBV7-9 to TRBJ1-2; 7 nucleotides align to TRBD1. V lost 3 bases, J lost 2 bases, and 6 bases stayed unmatched. The CDR3 spans 15 residues. Per germline, CDR1 SEHNR and CDR2 FQNEAQ (reference sequence). The CDR3 is CASSFTGERNYGYTF. The CDR3 region has the DNA TGTGCCAGCAGCTTTACAGGGGAGAGGAACTATGGCTACACCTTC. Looking up the rest from reference TRBV7-9 and TRBJ1-2 gives the full variable domain: DTGVSQNPRHKITKRGQNVTFRCDPISEHNRLYWYRQTLGQGPEFLTYFQNEAQLEKSRLLSDRFSAERPKGSFSTLEIQRTEQGDSAMYLCASSFTGERNYGYTFGSGTRLTVV.

The chain couples TRBV6-2 or TRBV6-3 to TRBJ1-2; 8 bases match TRBD1. With V trimmed by 2 bases and J by 1 base, 9 bases remained unmatched. The V gene's germline CDR1 is MNHEY and CDR2 SVGEGT. CDR3 length: 17 amino acids. The CDR3 sequence: CASSYIGGQGLNYGYTF. Here the CDR3 DNA reads TGTGCCAGCAGTTACATCGGTGGACAGGGACTTAACTATGGCTACACCTTC.

The J gene is TRBJ2-2, the V gene TRBV6-5; 9 positions agree with TRBD2. V gave up 2 bases and J gave up 6 bases; unmatched junction bases: 7. Germline CDR1 MNHEY, CDR2 SVGAGI. This CDR3 comprises 16 residues. CDR3 nucleotides: TGTGCCAGCAGTTACGGGGCGGGAGGGCCTGCCGGGGAGCTGTTTTTT. Its protein is CASSYGAGGPAGELFF.

The chain carries TRBV24-1 and TRBJ1-1; no definite D call. Trimming removed 5 bases at V and 11 bases at J, with 11 bases between. Germline CDR1 KGHDR, CDR2 SFDVKD. The CDR3 covers 11 residues. The CDR3 here is CATSGYSGAFF. The CDR3 DNA sequence: TGTGCCACCAGTGGGTACAGCGGGGCTTTCTTT.